The 28 T cell receptor beta chains below come from one sample, sequenced in a study of cytomegalovirus exposure and HLA in healthy donors. The table came from immunoSEQ multiplex PCR; TCRdb's copy has only in-frame clones and leaves some out. The repertoire holds approximately 73,000 clones, 95% seen once, with 3.3% in the top ten. Sequencing was done on a sample of PBMCs. These receptors all stem from a man younger than 35 in good health and CMV-seronegative.

V is TRBV7-9 and J is TRBJ1-2; maybe TRBD1 (6 bases). V was clipped by 1 base and J by 6 bases, with 15 bases between them. The CDR3 is made up of 15 amino acids. Germline V CDR1 and CDR2: SEHNR, FQNEAQ (reference sequence). CDR3 sequence reads: CASSLDGTSGNGYTF. The DNA for the CDR3 is TGTGCCAGCAGCTTAGATGGGACATCGGGAAATGGCTACACCTTC.

The V and J genes are TRBV2 and TRBJ2-3, with a possible D match to TRBD2 (7 bases). The germline V and J ends were trimmed by 4 bases and 2 bases, with 16 bases remaining between them. This CDR3 has 16 residues. From germline, CDR1 is SNHLY and CDR2 FYNNEI. The chain's CDR3 is CASSGIGGRDTDTQYF. CDR3 nucleotide sequence: TGTGCCAGCAGTGGGATCGGGGGGCGGGACACAGATACGCAGTATTTT.

The rearrangement joins TRBV27 to TRBJ2-3; no definite D call. The CDR3 totals 14 residues. Trimming removed 2 bases at V and 4 bases at J, with 10 bases between. Germline values: CDR1 MNHEY, CDR2 SMNVEV (reference sequence). In nucleotides, the CDR3 is TGTGCCAGCAGTTTAGAAGAGGCCGCAGATACGCAGTATTTT. Protein product: CASSLEEAADTQYF.

The rearrangement joins TRBV2 to TRBJ2-6, with D maybe TRBD1 (6 bases). Germline CDR1 is SNHLY and CDR2 is FYNNEI. V was trimmed by 6 bases and J by 0 bases, leaving 9 bases between them. The CDR3 contains 15 residues. This CDR3 reads CASSWDISGANVLTF. The CDR3 DNA reads TGTGCCAGCAGCTGGGACATCTCTGGGGCCAACGTCCTGACTTTC.

The genes are TRBV7-2 and TRBJ2-1, with D hard to call. CDR3 length equals 12 residues. The ends were cut back, 2 bases at V and 8 bases at J, with 7 bases in the middle. Germline CDR1 SGHTA, CDR2 FQGNSA. The CDR3 spells CASSLRGYEQFF. Written as DNA, the CDR3 is TGTGCCAGCAGCTTAAGAGGCTATGAGCAGTTCTTC.

The chain recombines TRBV18 with TRBJ2-3; 10 bases line up with TRBD1. CDR1 is KGHSH, CDR2 LQKENI, per germline. The V and J ends lost 4 bases and 3 bases, in that order; junction bases with no gene match: 4. The CDR3 is 15 amino acids. The CDR3 sequence is CASSRDRGGTDTQYF. The CDR3 nucleotides are TGTGCCAGCTCACGGGACAGGGGAGGAACAGATACGCAGTATTTT.

V is TRBV15 and J is TRBJ2-3, with D possibly TRBD2 on 6 matching bases. The CDR3 is 14 amino acids. CDR1 and CDR2 from the germline V gene are LNHNV and YYDKDF (reference sequence). Trimming removed 4 bases from V and 2 bases from J, with 10 bases in between. This CDR3 reads CATSTSAPTDTQYF. In nucleotides, the CDR3 is TGTGCCACCAGCACTAGCGCACCCACAGATACGCAGTATTTT. Using reference TRBV15 and TRBJ2-3 for the parts outside the CDR3, the full variable domain is DAMVIQNPRYQVTQFGKPVTLSCSQTLNHNVMYWYQQKSSQAPKLLFHYYDKDFNNEADTPDNFQSRRPNTSFCFLDIRSPGLGDTAMYLCATSTSAPTDTQYFGPGTRLTVL.

The rearrangement uses TRBV6-1 and TRBJ2-5; D possibly corresponds to TRBD1 (6 bases). The CDR3 runs 13 residues. Trimming pared 2 bases from V and 5 bases from J, leaving 9 bases between. Germline V lookup: CDR1 MNHNS, CDR2 SASEGT. The CDR3 protein is CASSETGWETQYF. The CDR3 DNA sequence: TGTGCCAGCAGTGAAACAGGGTGGGAGACCCAGTACTTC.

The CDR3 loop reads CASSPLFGEQNEKLFF. CDR3 nucleotide sequence: TGTGCCAGCAGCCCACTGTTTGGGGAGCAGAATGAAAAACTGTTTTTT. The rearrangement joins TRBV7-9 to TRBJ1-4, with unresolved D. The CDR3 loop spans 16 amino acids. Germline values: CDR1 SEHNR, CDR2 FQNEAQ (reference sequence). The V and J ends lost 5 bases and 5 bases respectively, with 18 bases between them. Based on the CDR3 plus reference TRBV7-9 and TRBJ1-4, the full variable domain is DTGVSQNPRHKITKRGQNVTFRCDPISEHNRLYWYRQTLGQGPEFLTYFQNEAQLEKSRLLSDRFSAERPKGSFSTLEIQRTEQGDSAMYLCASSPLFGEQNEKLFFGSGTQLSVL.

The genes are TRBV28 and TRBJ2-5, with D possibly TRBD1 on 6 matching bases. The length of the CDR3 is 15 residues. Trimming removed 6 bases at V and 5 bases at J, with 19 bases between. Germline V gene lookup returns CDR1 MDHEN and CDR2 SYDVKM. Here the CDR3 reads CASSRLAGVGETQYF. CDR3 coding DNA: TGTGCCAGCAGCCGGCTGGCAGGGGTTGGGGAGACCCAGTACTTC.

The V call is TRBV5-6, the J call TRBJ1-6, with D possibly TRBD1 on 5 matching bases. Germline lookup yields CDR1 SGHDT and CDR2 YYEEEE. V lost 1 base and J 10 bases, leaving 12 bases between the germline ends. The CDR3 runs to 14 residues. The CDR3 loop reads CASSLPGEGSPLHF. The CDR3 coding sequence is TGTGCCAGCAGCTTGCCGGGGGAGGGGTCACCCCTCCACTTT.

The chain carries TRBV25-1 and TRBJ2-1; 7 bases are shared with TRBD1. V dropped 6 bases and J dropped 0; count of bases not matched to a gene: 5. Germline values: CDR1 MGHDK, CDR2 SYGVNS. This CDR3 is built from 15 residues. CDR3 amino acids: CASRGDSSSYNEQFF. In DNA, the CDR3 is TGTGCCAGCAGGGGGGACAGTAGCTCCTACAATGAGCAGTTCTTC.

A single count supports this clone. This chain connects TRBV5-1 to TRBJ1-2; D is unresolved. The germline V gene encodes CDR1 SGHRS and CDR2 YFSETQ. V gave up 2 bases and J gave up 0 bases, with 11 bases separating them. This CDR3 has 15 amino acids. Written as DNA, the CDR3 is TGCGCCAGCAGCTTTGGCATACCCTCTAACTATGGCTACACCTTC. Translating gives CASSFGIPSNYGYTF.

This rearrangement joins TRBV6-6 to TRBJ2-2; TRBD1 matches at 7 bases. With V trimmed by 1 base and J by 13 bases, 6 bases remained unmatched. Germline V gene data show CDR1 as MNHNY and CDR2 as SVGAGI (reference sequence). This CDR3 has 13 residues. The CDR3 sequence: CASSYLTGARLFF. In DNA, the CDR3 is TGTGCCAGCAGTTACTTAACAGGGGCGCGGCTGTTTTTT.

V usage is TRBV13 and J usage is TRBJ1-2; possible D gene TRBD1, 5 bases. This CDR3 region has 17 residues. Trimming removed 1 base at V and 8 bases at J, with 23 bases between. Germline V gene data show CDR1 as PRHDT and CDR2 as FYEKMQ (reference sequence). CDR3 coding DNA: TGTGCCAGCAGCTTAGAACTACACGGACAACCCCAGAGGGGCTACACCTTC. It encodes CASSLELHGQPQRGYTF.

V and J are TRBV18 and TRBJ1-1; D may be TRBD1 (5 bases). CDR3 length equals 16 residues. CDR1 is KGHSH and CDR2 is LQKENI in the germline V gene. V lost 1 base and J 1 base, leaving 13 bases between the germline ends. In DNA, the CDR3 is TGTGCCAGCTCACCACTAGGAGGGGACGGGAACACTGAAGCTTTCTTT. Translation gives CASSPLGGDGNTEAFF.

DNA of the CDR3: TGTGCCAGCAGCCCACGGACAGGACTTTATAGCAATCAGCCCCAGCATTTT. It codes for CASSPRTGLYSNQPQHF. V is TRBV11-2 and J is TRBJ1-5; 7 bases are a match to TRBD1. V dropped 5 bases and J dropped 0; count of bases not matched to a gene: 10. Germline assignment: CDR1 SGHAT and CDR2 FQNNGV. The CDR3 contains 17 residues. The full variable domain, with the rest looked up from reference TRBV11-2 and TRBJ1-5, is EAGVAQSPRYKIIEKRQSVAFWCNPISGHATLYWYQQILGQGPKLLIQFQNNGVVDDSQLPKDRFSAERLKGVDSTLKIQPAKLEDSAVYLCASSPRTGLYSNQPQHFGDGTRLSIL.

The table lists this clone with a count of one. V is TRBV5-1 and J is TRBJ1-2; 7 nucleotides line up with TRBD1. There are 14 residues in the CDR3. Trimming cost V 4 bases and J 6 bases; bases outside gene matches: 9. Germline assignment: CDR1 SGHRS and CDR2 YFSETQ. This CDR3 is CASSADPQGDGYTF. The CDR3 DNA reads as TGCGCCAGCAGCGCGGACCCCCAGGGGGATGGCTACACCTTC. Full variable domain (remainder filled in from reference TRBV5-1 and TRBJ1-2): KAGVTQTPRYLIKTRGQQVTLSCSPISGHRSVSWYQQTPGQGLQFLFEYFSETQRNKGNFPGRFSGRQFSNSRSEMNVSTLELGDSALYLCASSADPQGDGYTFGSGTRLTVV.

This chain links TRBV28 with TRBJ1-2; perhaps TRBD1 as D (5 bases). The CDR3 is 12 residues long. Germline CDR1 MDHEN, CDR2 SYDVKM. Trimming left V 4 bases short and J 4 bases short, with 7 bases between. The CDR3 DNA sequence: TGTGCCAGCAGTTCACAGGCCTATGGCTACACCTTC. This encodes CASSSQAYGYTF.

This clone turned up a few times. V gene TRBV28 combines with J gene TRBJ2-2, with 9 nucleotides matching TRBD1. The CDR3 extends over 15 amino acids. CDR1 and CDR2 (germline): MDHEN, SYDVKM. Unmatched junction bases numbered 9, after V lost 8 bases and J lost 5 bases. The CDR3 is CASRSGTGQTGELFF. CDR3 coding DNA: TGTGCCAGCCGCTCCGGGACAGGGCAGACCGGGGAGCTGTTTTTT.

This rearrangement joins TRBV10-3 to TRBJ2-2; TRBD2 matches 9 bases. The V gene end was trimmed by 6 bases and the J gene end by 1 base; junction bases not matched to a gene: 3. The CDR3 has 15 residues. Germline CDR1 is ENHRY and CDR2 is SYGVKD. The CDR3 bases are TGTGCCATCAGCCCGACTAGCGGGAACACCGGGGAGCTGTTTTTT. Protein product: CAISPTSGNTGELFF.

This rearrangement joins TRBV7-2 to TRBJ2-3; 10 nucleotides match TRBD2. V lost 5 bases to trimming and J lost 2 bases; unmatched junction nucleotides: 4. This CDR3 is 15 amino acids long. Germline assignment: CDR1 SGHTA and CDR2 FQGNSA. The CDR3 sequence is CASSLSGGSTDTQYF. The CDR3 DNA follows: TGTGCCAGCAGCCTTAGCGGGGGGTCCACAGATACGCAGTATTTT.

The chain links TRBV29-1 to TRBJ2-5, with D possibly being TRBD1 (6 bases). Germline assignment: CDR1 SQVTM and CDR2 ANQGSEA. The germline V and J ends were trimmed by 6 bases and 6 bases, with 17 bases remaining between them. The CDR3 spans 13 residues. The CDR3 protein is CSVRTVAVQTQYF. CDR3 sequence (DNA): TGCAGCGTCCGGACAGTGGCGGTCCAGACCCAGTACTTC.

This chain joins TRBV11-3 and TRBJ2-3, with 10 bases lining up with TRBD1. Losses at the gene ends were 5 bases for V and 4 bases for J; bases not matched to a gene: 6. The germline V gene encodes CDR1 SGHNT and CDR2 YENEEA. The CDR3 runs 15 residues. The CDR3 spells CASSPGQGGADTQYF. CDR3 coding DNA: TGTGCCAGCAGCCCCGGACAGGGGGGGGCAGATACGCAGTATTTT.

This chain joins TRBV7-9 and TRBJ2-1; maybe TRBD1 (7 bases). This CDR3 is built from 16 residues. The V gene's germline CDR1 is SEHNR and CDR2 FQNEAQ (reference sequence). V shed 2 bases and J shed 9 bases, with 20 bases lying between them. This CDR3 reads CASSLTQAQGGAEQFF. CDR3 nucleotide sequence: TGTGCCAGCAGCTTAACTCAAGCGCAGGGGGGCGCTGAGCAGTTCTTC. The whole variable domain, remainder taken from reference TRBV7-9 and TRBJ2-1, is DTGVSQNPRHKITKRGQNVTFRCDPISEHNRLYWYRQTLGQGPEFLTYFQNEAQLEKSRLLSDRFSAERPKGSFSTLEIQRTEQGDSAMYLCASSLTQAQGGAEQFFGPGTRLTVL.

For the CDR3, the DNA is TGTGCCAGCCATCGGTCCCCAAGCTCCTACGAGCAGTACTTC. It yields the protein CASHRSPSSYEQYF. The gene calls are TRBV6-1 and TRBJ2-7; no firm D call. This CDR3 spans 14 amino acids. The germline CDR1 and CDR2 sequences are MNHNS and SASEGT. Trimming took 8 bases from V and 0 from J, leaving 14 bases between them.

The chain employs TRBV7-9 and TRBJ1-2, with D tentatively TRBD1 (6 bases). CDR1 and CDR2 (germline): SEHNR, FQNEAQ (reference sequence). The CDR3 has 13 residues. V gave up 8 bases and J gave up 3 bases, with 13 bases separating them. The CDR3 loop reads CASGVDSDYGYTF. CDR3 sequence (DNA): TGTGCCAGCGGGGTGGACAGCGACTATGGCTACACCTTC.

The CDR3 DNA sequence: TGTGCCAGCAGCGCCGGCGGAGGGAGGACCCTGAACACTGAAGCTTTCTTT. Its translation is CASSAGGGRTLNTEAFF. This chain uses TRBV9 with TRBJ1-1, with D unclear. The CDR3 runs to 17 residues. Deletions cut 3 bases from V and 0 bases from J, with 18 bases between. Germline V gene data show CDR1 as SGDLS and CDR2 as YYNGEE.